This TCR beta chain was identified during a study of cytomegalovirus exposure and HLA in healthy donors. Broader study findings: Cytomegalovirus status, reportedly, was diagnosed with high specificity and sensitivity by the classifier. The study recorded fewer than 200 TCR beta chains that were cytomegalovirus-associated.

CDR3 length equals 13 residues. CDR1 SEHNR and CDR2 FQNEAQ come from the germline V gene (reference sequence). Unmatched junction bases numbered 4, after V lost 5 bases and J lost 7 bases. Generated by immunoSEQ multiplex PCR, the TCRdb table keeps only in-frame clones and is missing some. The profile covers roughly 300,000 clones, with 86% appearing a single time and about 0.8% taken by the ten largest. A remark on this clone: Its antigen remains unidentified.

The donors were part of the validation cohort, which consisted of about 120 subjects and was separate from the first cohort of about 720 subjects. This rearrangement joins TRBV7-9 to TRBJ1-2; 10 bases fit TRBD1. The sequenced sample consisted of PBMCs. The receptor was isolated from a woman under 30 in good health and CMV-seronegative. DNA of the CDR3: TGTGCCAGCAGCCCGGGGGACAGGGGTGGCTACACCTTC. It specifies CASSPGDRGGYTF.